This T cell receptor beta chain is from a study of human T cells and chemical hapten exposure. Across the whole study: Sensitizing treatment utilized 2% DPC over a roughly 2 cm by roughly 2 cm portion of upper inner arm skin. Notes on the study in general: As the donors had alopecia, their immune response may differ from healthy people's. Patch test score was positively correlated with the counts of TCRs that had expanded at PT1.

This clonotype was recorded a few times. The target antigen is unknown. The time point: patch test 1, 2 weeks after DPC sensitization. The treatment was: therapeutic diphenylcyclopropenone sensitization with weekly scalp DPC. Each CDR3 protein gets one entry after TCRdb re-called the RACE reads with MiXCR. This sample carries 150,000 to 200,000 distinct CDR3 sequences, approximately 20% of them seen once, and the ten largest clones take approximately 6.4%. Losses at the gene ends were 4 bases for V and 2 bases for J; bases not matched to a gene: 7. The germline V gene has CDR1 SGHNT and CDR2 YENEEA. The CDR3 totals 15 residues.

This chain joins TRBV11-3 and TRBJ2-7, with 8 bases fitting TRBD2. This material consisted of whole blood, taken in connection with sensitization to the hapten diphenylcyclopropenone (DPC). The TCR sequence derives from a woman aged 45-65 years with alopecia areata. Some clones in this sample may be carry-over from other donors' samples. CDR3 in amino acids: CASSYPGLVTYEQYF. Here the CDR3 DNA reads TGTGCCAGCAGCTATCCGGGACTAGTCACCTACGAGCAGTACTTC.